Listed below are T cell receptor beta chains from one sample, sequenced in a study of spatial heterogeneity in lung cancer. Using its own MiXCR run on the 5' RACE reads, TCRdb lists one record per CDR3 protein. The sample carries about 100,000 distinct CDR3 sequences, 4.4% recorded once. The input for sequencing was lung tumor tissue, taken at surgery. Source of these receptors: a male donor with early-stage non-small cell lung cancer. Each CDR3 is given with its conserved first and last residue. Each record gives: J gene, V gene, D gene, clone size, CDR3 protein, CDR3 DNA. D genes are given only for firm matches. A clone size is listed for some rows: how often the clone was seen (once, few, many), or a class if it is expanded.

TRBJ2-1,TRBV3-1,TRBD2,many,CASSQISGTYNEQFF,TGTGCCAGCAGCCAGATTAGCGGGACTTACAATGAGCAGTTCTTC
TRBJ2-3,TRBV4-1,NA,few,CASSRKYGGGGTDTQYF,TGCGCCAGCAGCCGCAAGTACGGGGGAGGAGGCACAGATACGCAGTATTTT
TRBJ2-3,TRBV2,TRBD2,NA,CASKRETDADTQYF,TGTGCCAGCAAGCGGGAAACAGACGCAGATACGCAGTATTTT
TRBJ2-3,TRBV20-1,TRBD2,NA,CSARGTRGTDTQYF,TGCAGTGCTAGAGGGACTAGAGGCACAGATACGCAGTATTTT
TRBJ1-2,TRBV5-5,NA,many,CASSLRFLYGYTF,TGTGCCAGCAGCCTGCGGTTCCTTTATGGCTACACCTTC
TRBJ2-4,TRBV2,NA,many,CASRGPSKDIQYF,TGTGCCAGCAGGGGCCCCTCTAAGGACATTCAGTACTTC
TRBJ2-1,TRBV3-1,NA,many,CASSHGLGELEFF,TGTGCCAGCAGCCATGGTCTAGGTGAGTTGGAGTTCTTC
TRBJ2-5,TRBV6-6,NA,many,CASIRDTGGETQYF,TGTGCCAGCATCAGGGATACGGGCGGGGAGACCCAGTACTTC
TRBJ1-3,TRBV10-3,TRBD1,NA,CATGQGYGNTIYF,TGTGCCACCGGACAGGGTTACGGAAACACCATATATTTT
TRBJ1-6,TRBV5-1,TRBD1,many,CASSLVGTGNSPLHF,TGCGCCAGCAGCTTGGTTGGGACAGGCAATTCACCCCTCCACTTT
TRBJ1-6,TRBV7-9,NA,few,CASSLGTVNNSPLHF,TGTGCCAGCAGCTTGGGGACGGTGAATAATTCACCCCTCCACTTT
TRBJ2-2,TRBV9,NA,many,CASSGGQHYTGELFF,TGTGCCAGCAGCGGAGGACAGCATTACACCGGGGAGCTGTTTTTT
TRBJ2-3,TRBV20-1,TRBD2,many,CSAWTSGNVADTQYF,TGCAGTGCTTGGACTAGCGGGAACGTTGCGGATACGCAGTATTTT
TRBJ2-7,TRBV28,NA,NA,CASSFQGDQQYF,TGTGCCAGCAGTTTCCAGGGTGATCAGCAGTACTTC
TRBJ2-7,TRBV4-1,TRBD1,many,CASSLSGTGQGVQYF,TGCGCCAGCAGCCTGTCCGGGACAGGGCAGGGGGTGCAGTACTTC
TRBJ2-1,TRBV20-1,TRBD2,many,CSAGPLAGNNEQFF,TGCAGTGCTGGTCCACTAGCGGGAAATAATGAGCAGTTCTTC
TRBJ1-1,TRBV6-6,NA,many,CASSYLLGGEAFF,TGTGCCAGCAGTTACCTTTTGGGCGGTGAAGCTTTCTTT
TRBJ1-6,TRBV10-3,NA,medium-sized,CAISESKSPLHF,TGTGCCATCAGTGAGTCGAAATCACCCCTCCACTTT
TRBJ2-5,TRBV13,TRBD1,few,CASSYTGGFLRETQYF,TGTGCCAGCAGCTATACAGGGGGCTTTCTGCGAGAGACCCAGTACTTC
TRBJ2-3,TRBV4-2,NA,many,CASSQASSWISTDTQYF,TGTGCCAGCAGCCAAGCCTCGTCCTGGATTAGCACAGATACGCAGTATTTT
TRBJ2-3,TRBV20-1,NA,many,CSATQPIADTQYF,TGCAGTGCTACCCAGCCTATCGCAGATACGCAGTATTTT
TRBJ1-6,TRBV6-5,TRBD1,many,CASSPTGTGSSPLHF,TGTGCCAGCAGTCCAACCGGGACAGGGAGTTCACCCCTCCACTTT
TRBJ2-3,TRBV9,TRBD2,many,CASSVEAGDRSDTQYF,TGTGCCAGCAGCGTTGAAGCGGGAGATCGATCAGATACGCAGTATTTT
TRBJ2-7,TRBV30,NA,many,CAWSGLGGTQEVALRSYEQYF,TGTGCCTGGAGTGGCCTCGGAGGGACCCAAGAAGTTGCCCTTCGATCCTACGAGCAGTACTTC
TRBJ2-1,TRBV6-5,TRBD1,many,CASSYRTGVREQFF,TGTGCCAGCAGTTACCGGACAGGGGTCCGTGAGCAGTTCTTC
TRBJ2-1,TRBV19,TRBD2,many,CASRKMSGDNEQFF,TGTGCCAGTAGAAAAATGAGCGGGGACAATGAGCAGTTCTTC
TRBJ2-5,TRBV2,TRBD2,few,CASRETSGWGETQYF,TGTGCCAGCAGGGAGACTAGCGGCTGGGGAGAGACCCAGTACTTC